These 27 T cell receptor beta chains were all obtained from the same sample, sequenced in a study of T cell changes during pregnancy in multiple sclerosis. TCRdb's copy holds only in-frame clones and misses some; the assay was immunoSEQ multiplex PCR. This sample has about 38,000 clones, with more than 85% found just once. Here the sequenced sample was CD8+ T cells from peripheral blood mononuclear cells, taken after pregnancy. These receptors all stem from a female donor with multiple sclerosis, enrolled in a pregnancy study.

The chain links TRBV27 to TRBJ2-3; 13 bases map to TRBD2. This CDR3 spans 21 amino acids. Germline trimming cut 5 bases from V and 1 base from J; bases unmatched to any gene: 18. Germline CDR1 reads MNHEY; CDR2 reads SMNVEV (reference sequence). CDR3 sequence (DNA): TGTGCCAGCAGTAACTCAGCCTTCACGCGGACTAGCGGGAGCGGCACAGATACGCAGTATTTT. The encoded protein is CASSNSAFTRTSGSGTDTQYF.

The V and J genes are TRBV5-6 and TRBJ2-4; TRBD2 is a possible D gene (6 bases). This CDR3 contains 14 residues. CDR1 is SGHDT, CDR2 YYEEEE, per germline. The ends were cut back, 0 bases at V and 10 bases at J, with 14 bases in the middle. The CDR3 DNA is TGTGCCAGCAGCTTGGGGACCGGGGGAAGAATTCAGTACTTC. Translated: CASSLGTGGRIQYF. Complete variable domain (other parts from reference TRBV5-6 and TRBJ2-4): DAGVTQSPTHLIKTRGQQVTLRCSPKSGHDTVSWYQQALGQGPQFIFQYYEEEERQRGNFPDRFSGHQFPNYSSELNVNALLLGDSALYLCASSLGTGGRIQYFGAGTRLSVL.

The chain employs TRBV2 and TRBJ2-2; D possibly corresponds to TRBD2 (6 bases). In germline, CDR1 is SNHLY, CDR2 FYNNEI. V was cut by 6 bases and J by 6 bases, with 17 bases left in between. CDR3 length: 15 amino acids. The CDR3 here is CASSLGTANAGELFF. The CDR3 DNA is TGTGCCAGCAGCCTAGGGACTGCTAACGCCGGGGAGCTGTTTTTT.

The table lists this clone with a count of one. V is TRBV7-9 and J is TRBJ2-7; D may be TRBD1 (5 bases). Germline assignment: CDR1 SEHNR and CDR2 FQNEAQ (reference sequence). The CDR3 is 14 amino acids. Trimming cost V 5 bases and J 2 bases, with 13 bases left between them. The CDR3 protein is CASSPYTGPYEQYF. CDR3 bases: TGTGCCAGCAGCCCCTATACAGGCCCCTACGAGCAGTACTTC.

About this clone itself: The missing conserved phenylalanine or tryptophan at the end of this CDR3 makes a read error likely. No DNA is shown, since the ends of the CDR3 on it are uncertain; the CDR3 is the one TCRdb lists. This chain links TRBV2 with TRBJ1-1. Germline values: CDR1 SNHLY, CDR2 FYNNEI. The CDR3 is 8 residues long, counting both termini. CDR3 loop: CASSRGEL.

The chain is built from TRBV13 and TRBJ1-1; 7 bases are a match to TRBD1. V trimming: 5 bases; J trimming: 0 bases; junction bases outside the gene matches: 9. CDR1 is PRHDT and CDR2 is FYEKMQ in the germline V gene (reference sequence). CDR3 length: 16 amino acids. The CDR3 reads CASSPGQPSMNTEAFF. CDR3 in DNA: TGTGCCAGCAGCCCGGGACAGCCCTCAATGAACACTGAAGCTTTCTTT.

The chain uses TRBV4-1 and TRBJ2-7; TRBD1 agrees at 7 bases. From germline, CDR1 is MGHRA and CDR2 YSYEKL. The V segment lost 0 bases and the J segment 3 bases; nucleotides outside the gene matches: 5. This CDR3 region has 15 residues. CDR3 residues: CASSQDGDRGYEQYF. The CDR3 DNA follows: TGCGCCAGCAGCCAAGACGGGGACAGAGGCTACGAGCAGTACTTC.

The chain has TRBV28 and TRBJ2-7, with 14 positions matching TRBD2. The length of the CDR3 is 16 residues. V lost 5 bases, J lost 9 bases, and 12 bases stayed unmatched. Per the germline V gene, CDR1 is MDHEN and CDR2 is SYDVKM. The CDR3 reads CASSLYRGLAGDGQYF. The CDR3 DNA reads as TGTGCCAGCAGTCTATACCGGGGACTAGCGGGAGATGGGCAGTACTTC.

J is TRBJ1-2 and V is TRBV4-1, with D possibly being TRBD1 (5 bases). The CDR3 runs 13 residues. Germline values: CDR1 MGHRA, CDR2 YSYEKL. V was cut by 2 bases and J by 12 bases, with 16 bases left in between. The CDR3 DNA reads TGCGCCAGCAGCCAAACTGACGGGGGGAATCACACCTTC. Residues: CASSQTDGGNHTF.

This clone occurred a few times. The rearrangement links TRBV19 to TRBJ2-1; TRBD1 might be the D (5 bases). The CDR3 is 17 residues long. From germline, CDR1 is LNHDA and CDR2 SQIVND (reference sequence). Trimming cost V 3 bases and J 0 bases, with 15 bases left between them. The CDR3 is CASSIIGAPSSYNEQFF. CDR3 nucleotide sequence: TGTGCCAGTAGTATTATTGGGGCACCGAGCTCCTACAATGAGCAGTTCTTC.

The chain employs TRBV5-1 and TRBJ2-5; the D is unclear. With 0 bases removed from V and 0 bases from J, the gap between germline ends came to 3 bases. This CDR3 has 13 residues. Germline V gene data show CDR1 as SGHRS and CDR2 as YFSETQ. The CDR3 DNA is TGCGCCAGCAGCTTGGCCGACCAAGAGACCCAGTACTTC. Protein sequence: CASSLADQETQYF.

The chain employs TRBV27 and TRBJ2-7; the D is unclear. The germline V and J ends were trimmed by 4 bases and 6 bases, with 16 bases remaining between them. The CDR3 is 14 residues long. From germline, CDR1 is MNHEY and CDR2 SMNVEV (reference sequence). DNA of the CDR3: TGTGCCAGCAGTTCTTCCCCAGACTCGTCCGAGCAGTACTTC. Protein: CASSSSPDSSEQYF.

The V and J genes are TRBV5-1 and TRBJ2-7, with 7 bases aligning to TRBD2. The V and J ends lost 2 bases and 6 bases, in that order; junction bases with no gene match: 8. The CDR3 runs 14 residues. Germline-derived CDR1 and CDR2 are SGHRS and YFSETQ. For the CDR3, the DNA is TGCGCCAGCAGCTTTTCGGCGGGAGCCTCCGAGCAGTACTTC. Its protein is CASSFSAGASEQYF.

This clone was seen only a few times. The chain combines TRBV14 with TRBJ2-7; 9 nucleotides line up with TRBD1. This CDR3 contains 17 residues. J gave up 3 bases and V 3 bases, and 12 bases lay outside the gene matches. Germline loops: CDR1 SGHDN, CDR2 FVKESK. This chain's CDR3 is CASSQKYGQGPHYEQYF. The DNA for the CDR3 is TGTGCCAGCAGCCAGAAATACGGACAGGGGCCCCACTACGAGCAGTACTTC.

The CDR3 here is CASSGTGEETQYF. In DNA form, the CDR3 reads TGTGCCAGCAGCGGGACAGGGGAAGAGACCCAGTACTTC. This chain links TRBV7-6 with TRBJ2-5, with 10 bases aligning to TRBD1. Germline-derived CDR1 and CDR2 are SGHVS and FNYEAQ. The CDR3 is made up of 13 amino acids. J lost 3 bases, V lost 5 bases, and 0 bases had no gene match.

The chain employs TRBV7-9 and TRBJ1-2, with D perhaps matching TRBD1 (6 bases). Germline V gene sequence: CDR1 SEHNR, CDR2 FQNEAQ (reference sequence). The CDR3 extends over 15 amino acids. The V gene lost 3 bases and the J gene lost 5 bases, with 16 bases spanning the gap. CDR3: CASSFGPGESYGYTF. CDR3 coding DNA: TGTGCCAGCAGCTTTGGGCCAGGGGAATCGTATGGCTACACCTTC.

The genes are TRBV5-1 and TRBJ2-6; 8 bases agree with TRBD1. The V segment lost 5 bases and the J segment 6 bases; nucleotides outside the gene matches: 7. CDR1 SGHRS and CDR2 YFSETQ come from the germline V gene. The CDR3 extends over 15 amino acids. The CDR3 is CASRTGTGQANVLTF. The CDR3 nucleotides read TGCGCCAGCAGAACCGGGACAGGTCAGGCCAACGTCCTGACTTTC.

The V and J genes are TRBV5-6 and TRBJ2-7, with TRBD1 identical over 10 bases. The CDR3 is 14 amino acids. V lost 3 bases to trimming and J lost 5 bases; unmatched junction nucleotides: 5. Germline V gives CDR1 SGHDT, CDR2 YYEEEE. The DNA for the CDR3 is TGTGCCAGCAGCTCCGGGACAGGGGTAAACGAGCAGTACTTC. It codes for CASSSGTGVNEQYF.

V gene TRBV16 combines with J gene TRBJ2-7; D ambiguous. From germline, CDR1 is KGHSY and CDR2 FQNENV. V lost 0 bases and J lost 7, with 10 bases in between. This CDR3 is 13 amino acids long. In DNA, the CDR3 is TGTGCCAGCAGCCAATCGAGGTACAAGGAGCAGTACTTC. Protein sequence: CASSQSRYKEQYF.

The rearrangement uses TRBV5-4 and TRBJ2-1, with D perhaps TRBD2 (5 bases). V lost 1 base and J lost 8, with 10 bases in between. Germline assignment: CDR1 SGHNT and CDR2 YYREEE (reference sequence). The CDR3 loop spans 13 amino acids. The CDR3 region has the DNA TGTGCCAGCAGCTTGCGGTCTAGCTATGAGCAGTTCTTC. As protein: CASSLRSSYEQFF.

This clone occurred a few times. This chain uses TRBV7-9 with TRBJ1-1, with 7 bases matching TRBD1. The CDR3 runs to 15 residues. CDR1 and CDR2 from the germline V gene are SEHNR and FQNEAQ (reference sequence). V lost 6 bases to trimming and J lost 4 bases; unmatched junction nucleotides: 11. As DNA, the CDR3 is TGTGCCAGCAGTGGGACAGCCCCTGGAAGCACTGAAGCTTTCTTT. As protein: CASSGTAPGSTEAFF.

The genes are TRBV27 and TRBJ1-1, with D unresolved. Germline V gene sequence: CDR1 MNHEY, CDR2 SMNVEV (reference sequence). The CDR3 consists of 15 residues. The V end was cut by 5 bases, the J end by 6 bases, with 19 bases between. The CDR3 spells CASSPVGGRNAEAFF. The CDR3 bases are TGTGCCAGCAGTCCAGTTGGAGGACGCAACGCTGAAGCTTTCTTT.

CDR3 coding DNA: TGTGCCAGCAGGGGGACTAGCGGATACCAAGAGACCCAGTACTTC. Translated, it gives CASRGTSGYQETQYF. The chain employs TRBV27 and TRBJ2-5; 11 bases agree with TRBD2. Germline V gene data show CDR1 as MNHEY and CDR2 as SMNVEV (reference sequence). The CDR3 consists of 15 residues. J gave up 0 bases and V 6 bases, and 3 bases lay outside the gene matches.

This clone appeared a single time. The J gene is TRBJ2-7, the V gene TRBV27; D perhaps matches TRBD1 (5 bases). Trimming took off 5 bases at V and 6 bases at J, with 11 bases between the two ends. The germline gives CDR1 MNHEY, CDR2 SMNVEV (reference sequence). CDR3 size: 12 residues. In DNA, the CDR3 is TGTGCCAGCAGTCCAGGGCCACTCGAGCAGTACTTC. Translated, it gives CASSPGPLEQYF.

The chain employs TRBV6-4 and TRBJ2-1, with 10 nucleotides matching TRBD2. Trimming at V came to 4 bases and at J to 8 bases, leaving 2 bases not matched to a gene. Germline V lookup: CDR1 MRHNA, CDR2 SNTAGT. CDR3 length: 13 residues. The CDR3 protein is CASSAAGGDEQFF. In nucleotides, the CDR3 is TGTGCCAGCAGTGCAGCGGGGGGGGATGAGCAGTTCTTC.

The rearrangement uses TRBV5-4 and TRBJ2-7; TRBD2 agrees at 7 bases. Per germline, CDR1 SGHNT and CDR2 YYREEE (reference sequence). The CDR3 spans 15 residues. V trimming: 3 bases; J trimming: 7 bases; junction bases outside the gene matches: 13. The DNA of the CDR3 is TGTGCCAGCAGCTCGGGAGGCGGGGTACTGGGGGAGCAGTACTTC. This codes for CASSSGGGVLGEQYF.

The V gene is TRBV29-1, the J gene TRBJ2-1, with 7 positions matching TRBD2. V lost 4 bases, J lost 0 bases, and 0 bases stayed unmatched. In germline, CDR1 is SQVTM, CDR2 ANQGSEA. This CDR3 is built from 13 residues. The CDR3 spells CSVGGGSYNEQFF. The CDR3, as DNA: TGCAGCGTTGGGGGGGGCTCCTACAATGAGCAGTTCTTC.